This T cell receptor (beta chain) is from a study of beta chain features in type 1 diabetes (dated by TCRdb to between 2017 and 2018). A note on the overall study: Mean age, gender distribution, total cell number and subset yield were not different between patients and healthy donors. A total of approximately 99,000,000 sorted cells were examined across all samples, and RNA yield correlated strongly with the number of cells per subset. In the study, recently diagnosed type 1 diabetes patients and matched healthy donors were compared on the TCRB repertoires of their sorted circulating CD4+ T cell subsets. Naive and central memory subsets were obtained from all 30 or so donors, but regulatory and stem cell-like memory subsets were isolated from only 8 patients and roughly eight healthy donors.

As to this clone: Its antigen is currently not known. The sample holds no much larger clone one base away, and base qualities are not on file.

A single peripheral blood draw of around 120 mL on average was collected from each donor into heparinised tubes. Naive, central memory, regulatory and stem cell-like memory CD4+ T cells were sorted on a BD FACSAria II using a panel including CD45RO, CCR7, CD25, CD127, CD95 and CD27. All sorted populations exceeded 95% purity. PBMCs were separated immediately by Lymphoprep density gradient centrifugation and were stained directly, without being cultured. To minimize batch effects, samples were stained and sorted in pairs, one healthy donor with one patient per experiment. All of the isolated RNA was reverse transcribed with the High Capacity cDNA Reverse Transcription Kit, so expressed TCRB transcripts were sequenced. Naive, central memory and regulatory T cell samples underwent deep immunoSEQ sequencing, averaging roughly 3.4 million total reads per sample. Sorted cells were lysed in RLT buffer, and RNA was extracted using DNase-treated RNeasy Micro or Mini kits according to cell number. Each cell subset was processed on its own to prevent cross-contamination, while patient and healthy donor samples were processed together. Using the immunoSEQ multiplex PCR, TCRB sequences were amplified from cDNA into 87-bp fragments spanning the CDR3 region. The amplicons were sequenced using the Illumina HiSeq platform. Turning to the authors' computational methods: Synthetic template baselines were used to correct PCR bias computationally, reads within Hamming distance 2 were collapsed, and singletons that could not be merged were discarded. Reads were aligned against IMGT so that V, D and J genes, CDR3 length and insertions or deletions at six rearrangement sites could be assigned. Clonotype counts were normalized to sorted cell number within each subset before computing true diversity and Gini coefficients with the tcR R package. The overlap coefficient, calculated on TCRB nucleotide sequences, was used to quantify repertoire sharing. Out-of-frame TCRB sequences from naive cells were analyzed to stand in for the pre-selection repertoire. TCRdb obtained this table from immuneACCESS and retained in-frame rearrangements with V and J assigned. These tables miss some clones; where compared with another copy, unresolved V genes account for less than half of the shortfall, and the remainder is unexplained. V and J calls and clone size follow that table, whereas D and trimming were derived from the DNA. This sample is represented by about 360,000 clones; about 12% of them were singletons. The ten largest clonotypes hold roughly 0.015% of the sample.

The paper's findings and limits, for the study overall: Shorter templates might have been favored by PCR, but patient and control samples were amplified and corrected together, so both groups would have been affected equally by any skew. Because the HLA sub-analyses included only small numbers of individuals, any influence of HLA type on TCRB rearrangement was left unresolved. A moderate but significant shortening of TCRB CDR3 length was observed in type 1 diabetes patients in all four CD4+ subsets. At VDJ recombination sites, patients with type 1 diabetes made fewer insertions and deleted more nucleotides, a pattern implying thymic rearrangement abnormalities. The naive, central memory and regulatory TCRB repertoires appeared to resemble one another more closely among patients than among healthy donors. Sequencing cDNA rather than genomic DNA could over-represent highly expressing activated cells, although activation and CD3 levels did not differ between groups.

From the cysteine through the phenylalanine, the CDR3 covers 15 amino acids. The DNA shown is the 45-base CDR3, in frame from base 1. Taken from the germline V gene (reference sequence), the CDR1 and CDR2 loops are LNHDA and SQIVND. V is cut by 3 bases and J by 2 bases, and the space between the germline ends is 11 bases. The rearranged segments are TRBV19 and TRBJ2-1; the D gene is perhaps TRBD1, from 5 matching bases. This TCR came from a man younger than 35 in good health. Sequenced input: naive CD4+ T cells from blood. The meaning of the sample's cell subset or site label: true naive CD4+ T cells. At the DNA level, the sequence is TGTGCCAGTAGTATCTACAGGCAGACCTACAATGAGCAGTTCTTC. Translated, it reads CASSIYRQTYNEQFF. Reference TRBV19 and TRBJ2-1 proteins supply the regions before and after the CDR3; the full variable domain is: DGGITQSPKYLFRKEGQNVTLSCEQNLNHDAMYWYRQDPGQGLRLIYYSQIVNDFQKGDIAEGYSVSREKKESFPLTVTSAQKNPTAFYLCASSIYRQTYNEQFFGPGTRLTVL.